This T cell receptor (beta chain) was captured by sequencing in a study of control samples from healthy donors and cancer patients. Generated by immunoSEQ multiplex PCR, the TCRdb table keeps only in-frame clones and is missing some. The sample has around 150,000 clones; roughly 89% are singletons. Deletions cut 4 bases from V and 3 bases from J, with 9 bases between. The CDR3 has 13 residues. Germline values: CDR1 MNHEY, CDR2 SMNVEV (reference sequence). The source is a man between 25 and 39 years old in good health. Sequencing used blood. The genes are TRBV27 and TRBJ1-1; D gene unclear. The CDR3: CASSSHGHTEAFF. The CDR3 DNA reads TGTGCCAGCAGTTCTCACGGTCACACTGAAGCTTTCTTT.